A single sample is the source of the 8 T cell receptor beta chains below, sequenced in a study of cytomegalovirus exposure and HLA in healthy donors. PCR involved 60 Vbeta and 13 Jbeta primers. Profiling relied on immunoSEQ multiplex PCR, and the TCRdb table lists in-frame clones only, not all of them. There are about 150,000 clones in the sample; approximately 72% occur only once, and about 2.7% lies in the top ten. The sequencing sample was made of PBMCs. The receptor source for this set is a man aged 18-30 years in good health and CMV-seronegative.

The chain recombines TRBV7-2 with TRBJ2-7; the D is unclear. The CDR3 loop spans 16 amino acids. Germline lookup yields CDR1 SGHTA and CDR2 FQGNSA. The germline V and J ends were trimmed by 3 bases and 2 bases, with 17 bases remaining between them. CDR3 residues: CASSFGTPGLPYEQYF. The CDR3, as DNA: TGTGCCAGCAGCTTTGGTACGCCAGGTCTACCCTACGAGCAGTACTTC.

The rearrangement joins TRBV28 to TRBJ1-2; TRBD1 matches at 7 bases. Germline trimming cut 5 bases from V and 3 bases from J; bases unmatched to any gene: 3. Germline V gives CDR1 MDHEN, CDR2 SYDVKM. This CDR3 comprises 13 residues. CDR3 nucleotide sequence: TGTGCCAGCAGTACCGGGACAGACTATGGCTACACCTTC. Translating gives CASSTGTDYGYTF.

The J gene is TRBJ2-5, the V gene TRBV7-2; D is undetermined. The CDR3 totals 17 residues. Germline CDR1 is SGHTA and CDR2 is FQGNSA. Deletions cut 1 base from V and 5 bases from J, with 20 bases between. The CDR3 region has the DNA TGTGCCAGCAGCTTAGAAGGTTGGTCAGGTGGTGTTGAGACCCAGTACTTC. It yields the protein CASSLEGWSGGVETQYF.

This clone was counted a single time. Its ends do not fully match the called genes, so a read error is possible. The chain links TRBV27 to TRBJ2-6, with a weak D call TRBD1 (5 bases). CDR3 length equals 14 residues. The germline gives CDR1 MNHEY, CDR2 SMNVEV (reference sequence). CDR3 coding DNA: TGTGCCAGCAGTTTCCTTCCTGGGGCCAACGGCCTGACTTTC. It specifies CASSFLPGANGLTF.

The rearrangement joins TRBV4-1 to TRBJ1-5, with D possibly being TRBD1 (6 bases). Germline V gene sequence: CDR1 MGHRA, CDR2 YSYEKL. The CDR3 has 19 amino acids. V dropped 0 bases and J dropped 1 base, with 19 bases sitting between them. The CDR3 region is CASSQDGSGGRGSNQPQHF. In nucleotides, the CDR3 is TGCGCCAGCAGCCAAGATGGGTCGGGGGGGCGCGGGAGCAATCAGCCCCAGCATTTT.

The chain joins TRBV5-1 to TRBJ1-1; the match to TRBD1 covers 7 bases. Germline V CDR1 and CDR2: SGHRS, YFSETQ. The V segment lost 4 bases and the J segment 1 base; nucleotides outside the gene matches: 4. The CDR3 totals 14 residues. The DNA for the CDR3 is TGCGCCAGCAGCAAAGACAGGGCGAACACTGAAGCTTTCTTT. Residues: CASSKDRANTEAFF.

V is TRBV9 and J is TRBJ2-1, with D maybe TRBD2 (5 bases). Germline V CDR1 and CDR2: SGDLS, YYNGEE. V gave up 4 bases and J gave up 5 bases, with 28 bases separating them. This CDR3 has 19 residues. CDR3 nucleotides: TGTGCCAGCAGCCCCCGCCGCGGTCTTTCTTCCCCCGGGGACAATGAGCAGTTCTTC. Translation gives CASSPRRGLSSPGDNEQFF.

The chain combines TRBV2 with TRBJ2-5; a weak D match, TRBD2 (6 bases). The length of the CDR3 is 16 residues. Germline V gene data show CDR1 as SNHLY and CDR2 as FYNNEI. Trimming removed 6 bases at V and 1 base at J, with 18 bases between. The CDR3: CASSGPTSLGQETQYF. For the CDR3, the DNA is TGTGCCAGCAGCGGCCCGACTAGTTTAGGCCAAGAGACCCAGTACTTC. Complete variable domain (other parts from reference TRBV2 and TRBJ2-5): EPEVTQTPSHQVTQMGQEVILRCVPISNHLYFYWYRQILGQKVEFLVSFYNNEISEKSEIFDDQFSVERPDGSNFTLKIRSTKLEDSAMYFCASSGPTSLGQETQYFGPGTRLLVL.